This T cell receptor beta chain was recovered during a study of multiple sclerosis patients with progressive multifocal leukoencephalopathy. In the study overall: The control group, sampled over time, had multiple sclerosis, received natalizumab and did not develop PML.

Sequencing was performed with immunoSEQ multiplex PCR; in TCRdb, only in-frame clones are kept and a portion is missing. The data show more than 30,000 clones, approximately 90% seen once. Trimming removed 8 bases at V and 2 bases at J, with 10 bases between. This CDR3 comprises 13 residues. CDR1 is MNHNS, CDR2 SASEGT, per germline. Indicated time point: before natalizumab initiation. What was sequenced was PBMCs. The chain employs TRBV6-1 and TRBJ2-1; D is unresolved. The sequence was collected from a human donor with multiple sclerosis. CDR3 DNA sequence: TGTGCCAGCCCGGGCAGGACCTACAATGAGCAGTTCTTC. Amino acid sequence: CASPGRTYNEQFF.